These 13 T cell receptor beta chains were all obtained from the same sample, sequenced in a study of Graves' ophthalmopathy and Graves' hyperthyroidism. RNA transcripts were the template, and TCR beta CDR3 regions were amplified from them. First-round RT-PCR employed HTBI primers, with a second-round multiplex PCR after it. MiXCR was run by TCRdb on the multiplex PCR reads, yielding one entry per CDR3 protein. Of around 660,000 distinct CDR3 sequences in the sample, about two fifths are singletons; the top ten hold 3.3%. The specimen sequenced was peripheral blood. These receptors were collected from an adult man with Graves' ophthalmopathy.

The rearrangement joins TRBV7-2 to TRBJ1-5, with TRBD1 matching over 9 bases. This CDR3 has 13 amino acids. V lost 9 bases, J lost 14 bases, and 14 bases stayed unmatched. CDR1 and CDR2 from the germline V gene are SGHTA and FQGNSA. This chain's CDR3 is CASSAGTGIYEHF. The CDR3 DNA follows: TGTGCCAGTAGCGCCGGGACAGGGATCTACGAGCATTTT.

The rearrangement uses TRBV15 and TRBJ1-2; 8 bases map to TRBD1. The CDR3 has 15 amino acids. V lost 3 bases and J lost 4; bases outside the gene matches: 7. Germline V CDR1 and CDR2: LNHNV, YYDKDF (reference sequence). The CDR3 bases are TGTGCCACCAGCAGGCCGGGACAGGCTATCTATGGCTACACCTTC. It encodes CATSRPGQAIYGYTF.

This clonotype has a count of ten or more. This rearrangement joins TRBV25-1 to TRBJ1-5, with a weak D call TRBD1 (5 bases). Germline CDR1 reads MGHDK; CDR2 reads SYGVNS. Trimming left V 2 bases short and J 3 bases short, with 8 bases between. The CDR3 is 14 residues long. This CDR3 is CASSEPGTNQPQHF. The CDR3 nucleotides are TGTGCCAGCAGTGAACCCGGGACCAATCAGCCCCAGCATTTT.

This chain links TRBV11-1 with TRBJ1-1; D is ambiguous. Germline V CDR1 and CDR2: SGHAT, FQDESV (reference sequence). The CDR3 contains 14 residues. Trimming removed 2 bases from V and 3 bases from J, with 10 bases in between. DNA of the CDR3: TGTGCCAGCAGCTTATTTCCTCGGGACACTGAAGCTTTCTTT. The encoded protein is CASSLFPRDTEAFF.

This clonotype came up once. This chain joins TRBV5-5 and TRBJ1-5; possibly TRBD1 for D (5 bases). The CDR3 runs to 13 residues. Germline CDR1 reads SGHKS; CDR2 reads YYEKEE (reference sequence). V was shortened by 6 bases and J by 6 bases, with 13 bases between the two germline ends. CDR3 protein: CASIFGRGQPQHF. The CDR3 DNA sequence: TGTGCCAGCATCTTCGGGAGGGGTCAGCCCCAGCATTTT.

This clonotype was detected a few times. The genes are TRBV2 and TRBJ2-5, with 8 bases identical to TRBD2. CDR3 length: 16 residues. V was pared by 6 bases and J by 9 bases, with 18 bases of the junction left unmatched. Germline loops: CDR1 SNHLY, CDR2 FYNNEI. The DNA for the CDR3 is TGTGCCAGCAGCCCCGGGGCGGGGGGCCCCCCGAAGGCCCAGTACTTC. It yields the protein CASSPGAGGPPKAQYF.

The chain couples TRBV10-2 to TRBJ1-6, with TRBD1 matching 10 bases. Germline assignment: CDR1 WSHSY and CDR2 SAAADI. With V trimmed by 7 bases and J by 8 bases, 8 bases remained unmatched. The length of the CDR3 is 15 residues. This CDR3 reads CASTATGGLDSPLHF. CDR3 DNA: TGCGCCAGCACCGCGACAGGGGGCTTGGATTCACCCCTCCACTTT.

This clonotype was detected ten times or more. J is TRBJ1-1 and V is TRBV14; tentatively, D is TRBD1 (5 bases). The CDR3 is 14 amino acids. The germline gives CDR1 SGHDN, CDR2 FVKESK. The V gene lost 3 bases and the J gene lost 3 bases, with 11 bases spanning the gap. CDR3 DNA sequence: TGTGCCAGCAGCCAGTGGCAGGGAGACACTGAAGCTTTCTTT. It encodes CASSQWQGDTEAFF.

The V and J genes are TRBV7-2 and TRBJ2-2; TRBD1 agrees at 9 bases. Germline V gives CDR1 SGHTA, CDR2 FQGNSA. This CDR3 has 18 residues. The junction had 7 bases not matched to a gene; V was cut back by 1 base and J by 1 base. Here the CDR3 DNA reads TGTGCCAGCAGCTTAGATCGGGGGACAGGGCTGAACACCGGGGAGCTGTTTTTT. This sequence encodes CASSLDRGTGLNTGELFF. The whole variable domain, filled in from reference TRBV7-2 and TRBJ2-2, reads GAGVSQSPSNKVTEKGKDVELRCDPISGHTALYWYRQSLGQGLEFLIYFQGNSAPDKSGLPSDRFSAERTGGSVSTLTIQRTQQEDSAVYLCASSLDRGTGLNTGELFFGEGSRLTVL.

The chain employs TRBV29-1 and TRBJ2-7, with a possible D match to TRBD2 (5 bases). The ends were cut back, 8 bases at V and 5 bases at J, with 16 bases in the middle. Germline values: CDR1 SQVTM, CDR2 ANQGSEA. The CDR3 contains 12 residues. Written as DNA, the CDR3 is TGCAGCCCCACCGGGGTCCGCGACGAGCAGTACTTC. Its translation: CSPTGVRDEQYF.

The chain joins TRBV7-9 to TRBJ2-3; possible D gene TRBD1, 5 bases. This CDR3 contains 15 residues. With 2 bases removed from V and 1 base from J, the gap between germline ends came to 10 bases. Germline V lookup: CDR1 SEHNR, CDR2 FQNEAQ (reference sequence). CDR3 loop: CASSLQGGGTDTQYF. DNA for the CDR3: TGTGCCAGCAGCTTACAGGGTGGGGGCACAGATACGCAGTATTTT.

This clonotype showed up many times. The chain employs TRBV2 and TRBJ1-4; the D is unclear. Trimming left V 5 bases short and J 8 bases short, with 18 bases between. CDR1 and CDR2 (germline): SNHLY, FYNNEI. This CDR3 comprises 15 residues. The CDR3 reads CASSMDGLDWEKLFF. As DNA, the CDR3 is TGTGCCAGCAGTATGGACGGACTCGATTGGGAAAAACTGTTTTTT.

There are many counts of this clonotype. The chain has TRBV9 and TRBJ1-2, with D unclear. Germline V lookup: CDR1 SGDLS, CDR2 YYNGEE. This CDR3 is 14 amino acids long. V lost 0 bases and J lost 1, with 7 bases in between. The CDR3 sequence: CASSVEDLNYGYTF. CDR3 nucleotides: TGTGCCAGCAGCGTAGAGGACCTTAACTATGGCTACACCTTC.